This T cell receptor beta chain was identified during a study of T cell changes during pregnancy in multiple sclerosis. Here immunoSEQ multiplex PCR was the method, and the copy in TCRdb shows in-frame clones only, minus some. Found here are more than 90,000 clones, 92% of them singletons; the top ten hold over 1.5%. CDR3 length equals 15 residues. Trimming took 0 bases from V and 8 from J; bases not matched to a gene: 5. Germline values: CDR1 SGDLS, CDR2 YYNGEE. This specimen was peripheral blood, taken in the third trimester of pregnancy. The chain combines TRBV9 with TRBJ2-2; TRBD2 matches at 9 bases. The TCR was taken from a female donor with multiple sclerosis, enrolled in a pregnancy study. The CDR3 sequence: CASSVAASGTGELFF. CDR3 nucleotides: TGTGCCAGCAGCGTAGCGGCTAGCGGGACTGGGGAGCTGTTTTTT.